The 8 T cell receptor beta chains presented below share a single source sample, sequenced in a study of beta chain features in type 1 diabetes. What was sequenced were expressed TCRB transcripts, since all of the isolated RNA had been reverse transcribed. Sequencing used immunoSEQ multiplex PCR; TCRdb keeps in-frame clones, though not all of them. The sample carries about 740,000 clones, roughly 13% recorded once. These receptors have no identified antigens. Study conclusions and caveats: Significant though moderate, a shortening of TCRB CDR3s appeared in all four CD4+ subsets of Type 1 diabetes patients.

The sequenced sample was naive CD4+ T cells from blood. The origin of the receptors is a man aged 18 to 29 with type 1 diabetes.

This clone was seen more than once but under ten times. Distinct nucleotide sequences in the sample also encode this CDR3. The CDR3 coding sequence is TGTGCCAGTAGTATTTCGGAGAATCAGCCCCAGCATTTT. Its protein is CASSISENQPQHF. This sequence joins TRBV19 and TRBJ1-5; D remains unclear. This CDR3 has 13 residues. The germline CDR1 and CDR2 sequences are LNHDA and SQIVND (reference sequence). V was trimmed by 3 bases and J by 4 bases, leaving 7 bases between them.

This clone was observed a handful of times. V is TRBV2 and J is TRBJ1-5; no definite D call. Trimming took 4 bases from V and 5 from J, leaving 18 bases between them. In germline, CDR1 is SNHLY, CDR2 FYNNEI. This CDR3 spans 16 amino acids. The CDR3 DNA sequence: TGTGCCAGCAGTGGGCCGGCGAAAGTGGGAGATCAGCCCCAGCATTTT. This codes for CASSGPAKVGDQPQHF.

CDR3 in DNA: TGTGCCAGCAGCCAAGCTCTCAGCACAGATACGCAGTATTTT. Amino acid sequence: CASSQALSTDTQYF. The chain couples TRBV4-2 to TRBJ2-3; D not certain. CDR1 is LGHNA, CDR2 YNFKEQ, per germline. This CDR3 spans 14 amino acids. The V and J ends lost 1 base and 0 bases respectively, with 5 bases between them.

This clone has a handful of counts. The V call is TRBV28, the J call TRBJ1-6; D remains unclear. V was shortened by 11 bases and J by 3 bases, with 17 bases between the two germline ends. Per the germline V gene, CDR1 is MDHEN and CDR2 is SYDVKM. There are 15 residues in the CDR3. The CDR3 is CAASTPEYYNSPLHF. The CDR3 DNA follows: TGTGCCGCCTCTACCCCCGAGTACTATAATTCACCCCTCCACTTT. The complete variable domain, with remaining parts taken from reference TRBV28 and TRBJ1-6, reads DVKVTQSSRYLVKRTGEKVFLECVQDMDHENMFWYRQDPGLGLRLIYFSYDVKMKEKGDIPEGYSVSREKKERFSLILESASTNQTSMYLCAASTPEYYNSPLHFGNGTRLTVT.

Notes on this clone: Within the sample, other DNA sequences also encode this same CDR3. This chain joins TRBV9 and TRBJ1-1, with D tentatively TRBD1 (5 bases). This CDR3 comprises 14 residues. Germline values: CDR1 SGDLS, CDR2 YYNGEE. Trimming left V 0 bases short and J 2 bases short, with 8 bases between. The CDR3 region has the DNA TGTGCCAGCAGCGTAGGAGGGGACAACACTGAAGCTTTCTTT. It encodes CASSVGGDNTEAFF.

This sequence joins TRBV28 and TRBJ2-7, with 8 bases aligning to TRBD2. The CDR3 consists of 13 residues. The germline CDR1 and CDR2 sequences are MDHEN and SYDVKM. J was trimmed by 6 bases and V by 6 bases; bases with no gene match: 7. This CDR3 is CASRRTSTGEQYF. CDR3 sequence (DNA): TGTGCCAGCAGGCGGACTAGCACGGGCGAGCAGTACTTC. Variable domain in full (rest from reference TRBV28 and TRBJ2-7): DVKVTQSSRYLVKRTGEKVFLECVQDMDHENMFWYRQDPGLGLRLIYFSYDVKMKEKGDIPEGYSVSREKKERFSLILESASTNQTSMYLCASRRTSTGEQYFGPGTRLTVT.

The chain employs TRBV9 and TRBJ1-4; possible D gene TRBD1, 6 bases. Germline V CDR1 and CDR2: SGDLS, YYNGEE. This CDR3 spans 14 amino acids. Trimming removed 4 bases at V and 8 bases at J, with 15 bases between. CDR3 nucleotide sequence: TGTGCCAGCAGCCCCTCGCAGGGACAAGAAAAACTGTTTTTT. This translates into CASSPSQGQEKLFF.

The sample holds a few counts of this clone. The rearrangement links TRBV5-6 to TRBJ2-5; 10 nucleotides match TRBD2. The ends lost 4 bases at V and 1 base at J; junction bases unmatched: 7. In germline, CDR1 is SGHDT, CDR2 YYEEEE. CDR3 length: 16 amino acids. The CDR3: CASSPLSGGSQETQYF. The CDR3 DNA reads as TGTGCCAGCAGCCCTCTTAGCGGGGGGTCCCAAGAGACCCAGTACTTC.